This T cell receptor beta chain was obtained from a study of OX40 agonist ivuxolimab in advanced cancers. Study at large: A mean age of about 56 years, range about 20 to 90, was recorded, and 82.7% were male. Study conclusions and caveats: What antigens the expanded peripheral T cells recognized was never established.

Comment on this clone: The antigen is unknown.

Assay used: immunoSEQ multiplex PCR; TCRdb lists only in-frame clones, some missing. Here the sample spans about 27,000 clones, 85% to 90% being singletons. This receptor was taken from an adult with an advanced solid tumor such as melanoma, head and neck, liver or kidney cancer. Sample: CD4+ or CD8+ T cells sorted from blood, taken in a trial of the OX40 agonist ivuxolimab.

For the CDR3, the DNA is TGTGCCAGCAGCTTCCGGGACAGGGATCAAGATACGCAGTATTTT. Protein: CASSFRDRDQDTQYF. V is TRBV7-9 and J is TRBJ2-3, with TRBD1 matching 9 bases. The CDR3 contains 15 residues. The germline CDR1 and CDR2 sequences are SEHNR and FQNEAQ (reference sequence). V shed 3 bases, J shed 5 bases, and the junction held 6 bases outside the gene matches.